The 24 T cell receptor beta chains below come from one sample, sequenced in a study of control samples from healthy donors and cancer patients. Clones were read by immunoSEQ multiplex PCR, and TCRdb kept only the in-frame ones, dropping some. The profile shows roughly 120,000 clones, 80% to 95% of them singletons. The specimen was blood. Source of these receptors: a woman aged 18-30 years in good health.

The chain links TRBV28 to TRBJ2-7; D remains ambiguous. V was trimmed by 2 bases and J by 12 bases, leaving 11 bases between them. The CDR3 totals 11 residues. Germline CDR1 MDHEN, CDR2 SYDVKM. This CDR3 reads CASSLMGFLYF. The CDR3 DNA follows: TGTGCCAGCAGTTTAATGGGTTTCTTGTACTTC.

CDR3 residues: CASSLVTWKSGTQYF. CDR3 sequence (DNA): TGTGCCAGCAGCTTGGTGACCTGGAAATCGGGGACCCAGTACTTC. V and J are TRBV5-5 and TRBJ2-5; unclear D gene. Germline CDR1 is SGHKS and CDR2 is YYEKEE (reference sequence). V was pared by 0 bases and J by 7 bases, with 16 bases between. The CDR3 runs to 15 residues.

This chain joins TRBV24-1 and TRBJ2-5; perhaps TRBD1 as D (6 bases). Germline values: CDR1 KGHDR, CDR2 SFDVKD. The germline V and J ends were trimmed by 4 bases and 0 bases, with 8 bases remaining between them. The length of the CDR3 is 14 residues. The CDR3 region is CATSDRDNQETQYF. In DNA, the CDR3 is TGTGCCACCAGTGACCGGGACAACCAAGAGACCCAGTACTTC.

This rearrangement joins TRBV19 to TRBJ2-7, with TRBD1 identical over 8 bases. Germline V gives CDR1 LNHDA, CDR2 SQIVND (reference sequence). V gave up 4 bases and J gave up 9 bases; unmatched junction bases: 11. There are 14 residues in the CDR3. The DNA for the CDR3 is TGTGCCAGTAGTACAACCGGACAGGGTAAAGGGCAGTACTTC. Protein sequence: CASSTTGQGKGQYF.

DNA for the CDR3: TGTGCCAGCAGCTTCACCCACGTCGGGGGGGACACAGATACGCAGTATTTT. Translated, it gives CASSFTHVGGDTDTQYF. This chain uses TRBV13 with TRBJ2-3, with 8 bases matching TRBD2. CDR3 length: 17 amino acids. CDR1 and CDR2 (germline): PRHDT, FYEKMQ (reference sequence). The V segment lost 3 bases and the J segment 2 bases; nucleotides outside the gene matches: 10.

This chain links TRBV14 with TRBJ1-2, with TRBD1 matching 11 bases. The germline V gene has CDR1 SGHDN and CDR2 FVKESK. CDR3 length equals 16 residues. With 4 bases clipped from V and 6 bases from J, the junction kept 10 bases outside the gene matches. CDR3 nucleotide sequence: TGTGCCAGCAGCCCAGAACCCGGACAGGGGGCTCATGGCTACACCTTC. It encodes CASSPEPGQGAHGYTF.

The chain combines TRBV29-1 with TRBJ1-4; 8 bases match TRBD1. This CDR3 has 13 residues. V lost 7 bases to trimming and J lost 7 bases; unmatched junction nucleotides: 8. From germline, CDR1 is SQVTM and CDR2 ANQGSEA. CDR3 amino acids: CSGRDRPFEKLFF. CDR3 nucleotide sequence: TGCAGCGGCCGGGACAGGCCTTTTGAAAAACTGTTTTTT.

The V gene is TRBV5-1, the J gene TRBJ1-1, with D possibly matching TRBD1 (5 bases). With 7 bases removed from V and 2 bases from J, the gap between germline ends came to 15 bases. The germline V gene has CDR1 SGHRS and CDR2 YFSETQ. This CDR3 contains 14 residues. CDR3: CASSPGPQNTEAFF. CDR3 in DNA: TGCGCCAGCTCTCCGGGACCCCAAAACACTGAAGCTTTCTTT.

This clone was seen a single time. The rearrangement joins TRBV6-2 or TRBV6-3 to TRBJ2-2; tentatively, D is TRBD1 or TRBD2 (5 bases each). This CDR3 is 16 amino acids long. Trimming removed 2 bases from V and 4 bases from J, with 14 bases in between. In germline, CDR1 is MNHEY, CDR2 SVGEGT. The CDR3 sequence is CASSYRGHLGTGELFF. The CDR3 coding sequence is TGTGCCAGCAGTTACCGGGGCCACCTGGGCACCGGGGAGCTGTTTTTT.

The chain joins TRBV19 to TRBJ1-1, with 10 bases that match TRBD1. The CDR3 is 15 residues long. V gave up 9 bases and J gave up 5 bases; unmatched junction bases: 12. The germline CDR1 and CDR2 sequences are LNHDA and SQIVND (reference sequence). CDR3 in DNA: TGTGCCAGCTCGTCCTCGGGGACAGGGGATACTGAAGCTTTCTTT. Translated, it gives CASSSSGTGDTEAFF.

The CDR3 is CASSHRSRGRPIEAFF. CDR3 coding DNA: TGTGCCAGCAGCCATCGAAGCAGGGGGCGACCCATTGAAGCTTTCTTT. The chain carries TRBV3-1 (or the pseudogene TRBV3-2) and TRBJ1-1; 8 positions match TRBD1. The germline gives CDR1 LGHDT, CDR2 YNNKEL (reference sequence). With V trimmed by 3 bases and J by 7 bases, 13 bases remained unmatched. CDR3 length: 16 amino acids.

The chain couples TRBV27 to TRBJ2-3; TRBD1 might be the D (5 bases). V lost 2 bases and J 5 bases, leaving 11 bases between the germline ends. There are 14 residues in the CDR3. The V gene's germline CDR1 is MNHEY and CDR2 SMNVEV (reference sequence). CDR3 bases: TGTGCCAGCAGTTTAGTTCAGGGCTTAGATACGCAGTATTTT. Its translation is CASSLVQGLDTQYF.

The V call is TRBV5-1, the J call TRBJ2-2; 9 positions agree with TRBD1. CDR1 is SGHRS, CDR2 YFSETQ, per germline. This CDR3 is built from 15 residues. The junction had 2 bases not matched to a gene; V was cut back by 2 bases and J by 3 bases. CDR3 amino acids: CASSLQGAYTGELFF. The CDR3 DNA reads as TGCGCCAGCAGCTTACAGGGGGCATACACCGGGGAGCTGTTTTTT.

The CDR3: CASSRLAGGNEQYF. CDR3 DNA: TGTGCCAGCAGTAGACTAGCGGGAGGCAACGAGCAGTACTTC. This chain connects TRBV6-2 or TRBV6-3 to TRBJ2-7, with 13 positions matching TRBD2. Germline V gene lookup returns CDR1 MNHEY and CDR2 SVGEGT. The length of the CDR3 is 14 residues. V was clipped by 5 bases and J by 5 bases; unmatched bases: 3.

This chain links TRBV19 with TRBJ1-4, with 7 bases lining up with TRBD1. CDR1 is LNHDA, CDR2 SQIVND, per germline (reference sequence). This CDR3 is 14 amino acids long. Trimming cost V 6 bases and J 4 bases; bases outside gene matches: 5. Here the CDR3 reads CASSHRGGNEKLFF. DNA of the CDR3: TGTGCCAGTAGCCACAGGGGCGGTAATGAAAAACTGTTTTTT.

V gene TRBV19 combines with J gene TRBJ2-3; D perhaps matches TRBD1 (5 bases). Germline values: CDR1 LNHDA, CDR2 SQIVND (reference sequence). This CDR3 contains 19 residues. V lost 4 bases and J lost 0, with 23 bases in between. The DNA for the CDR3 is TGTGCCAGTAGTACCCGTGGGAAGAATCAGGGCGCTAGCACAGATACGCAGTATTTT. The encoded protein is CASSTRGKNQGASTDTQYF.

The chain recombines TRBV4-3 with TRBJ2-1; 7 bases fit TRBD1. Germline-derived CDR1 and CDR2 are LGHNA and YSLEER. The CDR3 contains 14 residues. J gave up 4 bases and V 7 bases, and 7 bases lay outside the gene matches. CDR3 protein: CASKGRGQYNEQFF. CDR3 bases: TGCGCCAGCAAGGGAAGGGGGCAGTACAATGAGCAGTTCTTC.

The J gene is TRBJ2-7, the V gene TRBV6-6, with 10 positions matching TRBD1. Germline assignment: CDR1 MNHNY and CDR2 SVGAGI (reference sequence). V shed 6 bases, J shed 2 bases, and the junction held 4 bases outside the gene matches. CDR3 length equals 14 residues. Here the CDR3 reads CASSRQGAPYEQYF. The CDR3 DNA sequence: TGTGCCAGCAGCAGACAGGGGGCCCCCTACGAGCAGTACTTC.

The chain recombines TRBV2 with TRBJ2-3; TRBD2 agrees at 10 bases. The CDR3 sequence is 17 residues long. CDR1 and CDR2 (germline): SNHLY, FYNNEI. Trimming took 7 bases from V and 1 from J; bases not matched to a gene: 11. In DNA, the CDR3 is TGTGCCAGCAACAAACCGGGGCTAGCGGGAGGCACAGATACGCAGTATTTT. This encodes CASNKPGLAGGTDTQYF.

This chain connects TRBV28 to TRBJ1-5; the match to TRBD1 covers 11 bases. The V and J ends lost 7 bases and 5 bases, in that order; junction bases with no gene match: 16. The CDR3 length is 18 residues. Germline CDR1 is MDHEN and CDR2 is SYDVKM. CDR3 nucleotide sequence: TGTGCCAGCACCTATACGGACAGGGGGCTTCGGAGTGATCAGCCCCAGCATTTT. Translation gives CASTYTDRGLRSDQPQHF.

J is TRBJ2-3 and V is TRBV2; weak D call: TRBD2 (5 bases). The CDR3 length is 12 residues. Germline CDR1 SNHLY, CDR2 FYNNEI. Trimming removed 9 bases at V and 11 bases at J, with 18 bases between. The CDR3 DNA sequence: TGTGCCAGTAGGTTGTCGGGGTTGATGCAGTATTTT. Its protein is CASRLSGLMQYF. The full variable domain, its missing parts supplied by reference TRBV2 and TRBJ2-3, is EPEVTQTPSHQVTQMGQEVILRCVPISNHLYFYWYRQILGQKVEFLVSFYNNEISEKSEIFDDQFSVERPDGSNFTLKIRSTKLEDSAMYFCASRLSGLMQYFGPGTRLTVL.

This clone is a singleton in its sample. The chain recombines TRBV3-1 (or the pseudogene TRBV3-2) with TRBJ2-5; D possibly corresponds to TRBD1 (6 bases). The CDR3 has 16 amino acids. Germline-derived CDR1 and CDR2 are LGHDT and YNNKEL (reference sequence). Trimming pared 0 bases from V and 5 bases from J, leaving 16 bases between. CDR3 sequence (DNA): TGTGCCAGCAGCCAAGATAGATACAGGGTACAGGAGACCCAGTACTTC. Translated: CASSQDRYRVQETQYF.

The J gene is TRBJ1-1, the V gene TRBV28; 7 nucleotides line up with TRBD1. The V and J ends lost 2 bases and 4 bases, in that order; junction bases with no gene match: 4. Per germline, CDR1 MDHEN and CDR2 SYDVKM. The CDR3 consists of 14 residues. For the CDR3, the DNA is TGTGCCAGCAGTTTACTCGACAGGGTCACTGAAGCTTTCTTT. It codes for CASSLLDRVTEAFF.

The chain uses TRBV5-6 and TRBJ2-7; 10 bases fit TRBD1. Germline V gene sequence: CDR1 SGHDT, CDR2 YYEEEE. CDR3 length: 16 residues. V lost 3 bases, J lost 6 bases, and 12 bases stayed unmatched. Here the CDR3 reads CASSYFDRGHSSEQYF. CDR3 DNA: TGTGCCAGCAGCTACTTCGACAGGGGGCATTCTTCCGAGCAGTACTTC.